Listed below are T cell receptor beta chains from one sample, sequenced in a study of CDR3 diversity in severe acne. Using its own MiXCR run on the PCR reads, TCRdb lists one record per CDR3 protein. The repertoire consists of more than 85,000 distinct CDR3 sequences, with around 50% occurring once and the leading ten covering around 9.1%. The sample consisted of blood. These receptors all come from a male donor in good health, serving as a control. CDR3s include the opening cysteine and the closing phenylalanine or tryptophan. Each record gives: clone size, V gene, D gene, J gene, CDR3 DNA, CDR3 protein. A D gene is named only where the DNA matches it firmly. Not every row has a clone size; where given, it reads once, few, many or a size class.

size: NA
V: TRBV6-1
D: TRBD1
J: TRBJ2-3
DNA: TGTGCCAGCAGTGAATTGGGACAGGGGGGCGCAGATACGCAGTATTTT
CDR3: CASSELGQGGADTQYF

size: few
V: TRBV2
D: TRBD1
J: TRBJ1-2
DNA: TGTGCCAGCAGCGCGGACAGGCTGAACTATGGCTACACCTTC
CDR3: CASSADRLNYGYTF

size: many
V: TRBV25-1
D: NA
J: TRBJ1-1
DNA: TGTGCCAGCAGTGAAACGCCACAGCGGAACACTGAAGCTTTCTTT
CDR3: CASSETPQRNTEAFF

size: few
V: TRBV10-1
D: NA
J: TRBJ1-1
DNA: TGCGCCAGCAGTGAGGGGCTGCCGAACACTGAAGCTTTCTTT
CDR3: CASSEGLPNTEAFF

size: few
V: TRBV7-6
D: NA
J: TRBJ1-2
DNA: TGTGCCAGCAGCTTACAACAGGGTCATGGCTACACCTTC
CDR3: CASSLQQGHGYTF

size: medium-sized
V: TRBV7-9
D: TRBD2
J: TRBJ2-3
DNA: TGTGCCAGCAGCTTAGGCGGGAGGGCCGCAGATACGCAGTATTTT
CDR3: CASSLGGRAADTQYF

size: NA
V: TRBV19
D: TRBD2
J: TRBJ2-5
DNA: TGTGCCAGTAGTACGGGACTATCGGAGACCCAGTACTTC
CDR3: CASSTGLSETQYF

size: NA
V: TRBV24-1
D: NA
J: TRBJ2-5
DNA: TGTGCCTGGACACAGGGAGGGGAGACCCAGTACTTC
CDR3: CAWTQGGETQYF

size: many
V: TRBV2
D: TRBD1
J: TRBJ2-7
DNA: TGTGCCAGCAGTGCAGCGACAGGGGTCACCTACGAGCAGTACTTC
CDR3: CASSAATGVTYEQYF

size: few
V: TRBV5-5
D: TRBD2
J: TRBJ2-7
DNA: TGTGCCAGCAGCTTGACGGGAGGGAACACCTACGAGCAGTACTTC
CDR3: CASSLTGGNTYEQYF

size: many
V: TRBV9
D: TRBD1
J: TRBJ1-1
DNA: TGTGCCAGCAGCGTAGATGCGACAGGGGACACGAACACTGAAGCTTTCTTT
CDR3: CASSVDATGDTNTEAFF

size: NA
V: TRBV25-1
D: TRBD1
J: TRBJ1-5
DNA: TGTGCCAGCAATGATCACCGGGACAGGGGTAGCAATCAGCCCCAGCATTTT
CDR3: CASNDHRDRGSNQPQHF

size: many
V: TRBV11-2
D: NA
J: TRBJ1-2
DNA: TGTGCCAGCAGCTTATTATGGTCGGGCTATGGCTACACCTTC
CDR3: CASSLLWSGYGYTF

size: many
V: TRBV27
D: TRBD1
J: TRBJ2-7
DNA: TGTGCCAGCAGTAAAGGACAGGGAGACTACGAGCAGTACTTC
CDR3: CASSKGQGDYEQYF

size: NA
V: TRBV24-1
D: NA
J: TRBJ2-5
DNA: TGTGCCACCTCCCAGGGCTGGGGGGAGACCCAGTACTTC
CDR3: CATSQGWGETQYF

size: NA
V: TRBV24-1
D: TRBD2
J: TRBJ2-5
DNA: TGTGCCACCAGTGACCCCGGGAGGGCCGGTGAGACCCAGTACTTC
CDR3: CATSDPGRAGETQYF

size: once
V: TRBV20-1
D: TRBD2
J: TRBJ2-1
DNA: TGCAGTGCTAGACTAGCGGGGGGGCCTGGTCTCTTC
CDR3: CSARLAGGPGLF

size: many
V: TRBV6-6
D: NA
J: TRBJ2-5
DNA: TGTGCCAGCAGTTACGGGACTGGGCAAGAGACCCAGTACTTC
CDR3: CASSYGTGQETQYF

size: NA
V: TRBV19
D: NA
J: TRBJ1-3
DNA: TGTGCCAGTAGTGACAGGAAGGACTCTGGAAACACCATATATTTT
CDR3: CASSDRKDSGNTIYF

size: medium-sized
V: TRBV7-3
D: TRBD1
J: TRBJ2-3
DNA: TGTGCCAGTAAGTTAAACGGGACAGGGGTTAGAGATACGCAGTATTTT
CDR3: CASKLNGTGVRDTQYF

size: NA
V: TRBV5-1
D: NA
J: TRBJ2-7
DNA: TGCGCCAGCAGCTTTAGACTACCAGACTACGAGCAGTACTTC
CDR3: CASSFRLPDYEQYF

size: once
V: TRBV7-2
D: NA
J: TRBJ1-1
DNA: TGTGCCAGCAGCCCCCTTACAGGGTCTGAGGGACATATGAACACTGAAGCTTTCTTT
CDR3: CASSPLTGSEGHMNTEAFF

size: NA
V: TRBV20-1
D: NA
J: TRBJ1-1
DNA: TGCAGTGCTAGAGATCTCGAGGGGAGTCCCACTGAAGCTTTCTTT
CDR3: CSARDLEGSPTEAFF

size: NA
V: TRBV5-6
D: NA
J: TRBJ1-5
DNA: TGTGCCAGCAGCTCCAGGGTGGGCGGGAATTGGCTGGTCAATCAGCCCCAGCATTTT
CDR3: CASSSRVGGNWLVNQPQHF

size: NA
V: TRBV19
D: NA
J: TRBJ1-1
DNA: TGTGCCAGTAGTATAGTCCCAGACATGAACACTGAAGCTTTCTTT
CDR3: CASSIVPDMNTEAFF

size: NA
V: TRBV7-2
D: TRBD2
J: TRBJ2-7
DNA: TGTGCCAGCAGCTTAGGGGGAGGGCTTTGCGAGCAGTACTTC
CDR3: CASSLGGGLCEQYF

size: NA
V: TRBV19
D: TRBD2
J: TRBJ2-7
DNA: TGTGCCAGTAGTATTCCCAGCGGGAGTATCTACGAGCAGTACTTC
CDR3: CASSIPSGSIYEQYF

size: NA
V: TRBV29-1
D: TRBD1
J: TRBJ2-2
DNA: TGCAGCGTGCGACAGGGGACCGGGGAGCTGTTTTTT
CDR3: CSVRQGTGELFF

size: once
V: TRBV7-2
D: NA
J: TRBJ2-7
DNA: TGTGCCAGCAGCCCACCGGAGGACCCCTACGGGCAGTACTTC
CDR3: CASSPPEDPYGQYF

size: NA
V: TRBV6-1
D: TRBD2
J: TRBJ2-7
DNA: TGTGCCAGCCACCCACTAGCGGGGTCTGACGAGCAGTACTTC
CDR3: CASHPLAGSDEQYF

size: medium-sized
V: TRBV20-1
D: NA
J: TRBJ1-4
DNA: TGCAGTGCTACCCAGTCGGGTGAAAAACTGTTTTTT
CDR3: CSATQSGEKLFF